This T cell receptor beta chain originates from a study of Graves' ophthalmopathy and Graves' hyperthyroidism. Study results and limitations: Appearing in blood as well were most expanded thyroid clonotypes above 0.001 frequency. For separating ophthalmopathy from stable hyperthyroidism, a 13-signature model gave approximately 90% sensitivity and roughly 78% specificity.

As regards this clonotype: The antigen remains undetermined.

The CDR3 is 16 residues long. The J segment lost 1 base and the V segment lost 5 bases, leaving 6 bases of the junction unmatched. Germline-derived CDR1 and CDR2 are MNHNY and SVGAGI (reference sequence). Researchers took RNA transcripts and amplified TCR beta CDR3 regions from them. The first-round RT-PCR employed HTBI primers together with the Qiagen OneStep RT-PCR kit. A multiplex PCR was then performed as the second round. TCRdb fed the multiplex PCR reads into MiXCR, producing one record per CDR3 protein. The repertoire holds 900,000 to 1,200,000 distinct CDR3 sequences, with 36% as singletons. Eligible hyperthyroidism cases comprised new diagnoses of under 2 months' duration in individuals aged 18 to 65. Orbital computed tomography and thyroid ultrasound, along with TRAb, serum thyroxine and clinical symptoms, underpinned diagnosis.

This clonotype originated in an adult man with Graves' hyperthyroidism. V usage is TRBV6-6 and J usage is TRBJ1-5; 9 bases are shared with TRBD1. Specimen: peripheral blood or thyroid tissue (not recorded which). DNA for the CDR3: TGTGCCAGCAGTCCAGGACAGGGGTTGAGCAATCAGCCCCAGCATTTT. It codes for CASSPGQGLSNQPQHF.